The 15 T cell receptor beta chains reported below all come from one sample, sequenced in a study of cytomegalovirus exposure and HLA in healthy donors. The PCR had 60 Vbeta and 13 Jbeta primers. Some clones are missing from TCRdb's copy, which holds only in-frame ones; the method was immunoSEQ multiplex PCR. Of some 150,000 clones in the sample, approximately 78% were seen once. Sequenced input: PBMCs. These TCRs come from a young man in good health and CMV-seropositive.

The rearrangement uses TRBV19 and TRBJ1-1; D perhaps matches TRBD1 (5 bases). V lost 8 bases and J 4 bases, leaving 17 bases between the germline ends. CDR1 is LNHDA and CDR2 is SQIVND in the germline V gene (reference sequence). The CDR3 totals 14 residues. The CDR3 here is CASRIRGEGTEAFF. CDR3 DNA sequence: TGTGCCAGTCGAATCAGAGGGGAGGGCACTGAAGCTTTCTTT.

The chain uses TRBV9 and TRBJ2-1; 14 positions match TRBD2. Germline V CDR1 and CDR2: SGDLS, YYNGEE. The CDR3 runs to 17 residues. With V trimmed by 3 bases and J by 9 bases, 11 bases remained unmatched. CDR3 coding DNA: TGTGCCAGCAGCGCCAAACTTGGGACTAGCGGGAGTACTGAGCAGTTCTTC. Amino acids: CASSAKLGTSGSTEQFF.

J is TRBJ2-7 and V is TRBV4-1, with a tentative D call TRBD2 (7 bases). This CDR3 is built from 15 residues. From germline, CDR1 is MGHRA and CDR2 YSYEKL. The V end lost 4 bases, the J end lost 3 bases, and 16 bases lay between the germline ends. CDR3: CASSLSGTPGYEQYF. Written as DNA, the CDR3 is TGCGCCAGCAGCCTGAGCGGGACACCTGGCTACGAGCAGTACTTC.

The chain recombines TRBV11-2 with TRBJ1-2, with TRBD1 identical over 10 bases. Trimming took 0 bases from V and 7 from J; bases not matched to a gene: 11. The CDR3 is 17 residues long. Germline CDR1 is SGHAT and CDR2 is FQNNGV. CDR3 sequence reads: CASSLEPYLRDRGGYTF. CDR3 sequence (DNA): TGTGCCAGCAGCTTAGAACCCTACCTACGGGACAGGGGTGGCTACACCTTC.

The chain couples TRBV6-5 to TRBJ1-1; D gene uncertain. Germline V gene sequence: CDR1 MNHEY, CDR2 SVGAGI. The CDR3 has 13 residues. V was clipped by 5 bases and J by 1 base, with 8 bases between them. The DNA for the CDR3 is TGTGCCAGCAGTGAACATACGAACACTGAAGCTTTCTTT. It translates to CASSEHTNTEAFF.

The DNA for the CDR3 is TGTGCCAGCGACAGGGTTTCGAGCAATCAGCCCCAGCATTTT. It encodes CASDRVSSNQPQHF. The V and J genes are TRBV6-1 and TRBJ1-5; 7 positions match TRBD1. The CDR3 runs to 14 residues. The germline gives CDR1 MNHNS, CDR2 SASEGT. V was clipped by 8 bases and J by 1 base; unmatched bases: 5.

The chain recombines TRBV2 with TRBJ2-7; 10 bases are a match to TRBD2. The CDR3 length is 14 residues. In germline, CDR1 is SNHLY, CDR2 FYNNEI. With V trimmed by 4 bases and J by 2 bases, 2 bases remained unmatched. This CDR3 is CASSGSGRTYEQYF. The DNA of the CDR3 is TGTGCCAGCAGTGGTAGCGGGAGGACCTACGAGCAGTACTTC. The full variable domain, with the rest looked up from reference TRBV2 and TRBJ2-7, is EPEVTQTPSHQVTQMGQEVILRCVPISNHLYFYWYRQILGQKVEFLVSFYNNEISEKSEIFDDQFSVERPDGSNFTLKIRSTKLEDSAMYFCASSGSGRTYEQYFGPGTRLTVT.

The rearrangement links TRBV5-1 to TRBJ2-7, with 8 bases matching TRBD2. Per the germline V gene, CDR1 is SGHRS and CDR2 is YFSETQ. Trimming took 0 bases from V and 3 from J; bases not matched to a gene: 5. This CDR3 spans 15 amino acids. The CDR3 nucleotides are TGCGCCAGCAGCTTGGGACTAGCGAAAAACTACGAGCAGTACTTC. Translated: CASSLGLAKNYEQYF. Using reference TRBV5-1 and TRBJ2-7 for the parts outside the CDR3, the full variable domain is KAGVTQTPRYLIKTRGQQVTLSCSPISGHRSVSWYQQTPGQGLQFLFEYFSETQRNKGNFPGRFSGRQFSNSRSEMNVSTLELGDSALYLCASSLGLAKNYEQYFGPGTRLTVT.

The chain uses TRBV27 and TRBJ2-1, with a weak D call TRBD1 (5 bases). The CDR3 is 16 amino acids. Trimming removed 8 bases from V and 2 bases from J, with 19 bases in between. Germline-derived CDR1 and CDR2 are MNHEY and SMNVEV (reference sequence). The CDR3: CASGSLQGRAYNEQFF. In DNA form, the CDR3 reads TGTGCCAGCGGCTCCCTCCAGGGTAGGGCCTACAATGAGCAGTTCTTC.

This chain links TRBV28 with TRBJ1-5; D is unclear. The CDR3 loop spans 14 amino acids. V shed 3 bases and J shed 9 bases, with 15 bases lying between them. CDR1 is MDHEN and CDR2 is SYDVKM in the germline V gene. CDR3: CASSFRDTRPPQHF. The CDR3 DNA sequence: TGTGCCAGCAGTTTCCGGGATACCAGACCGCCCCAGCATTTT.

The rearrangement joins TRBV5-6 to TRBJ2-5, with D perhaps TRBD1 (6 bases). The CDR3 spans 15 residues. CDR1 is SGHDT, CDR2 YYEEEE, per germline. V lost 0 bases and J 2 bases, leaving 11 bases between the germline ends. The CDR3 DNA reads TGTGCCAGCAGCTTGGGATCAGGGGCACAAGAGACCCAGTACTTC. It specifies CASSLGSGAQETQYF.

This chain uses TRBV7-6 with TRBJ2-7, with 7 bases aligning to TRBD1. CDR3 length: 13 amino acids. CDR1 and CDR2 (germline): SGHVS, FNYEAQ. V lost 5 bases and J lost 6; bases outside the gene matches: 7. The CDR3 nucleotides read TGTGCCAGCAGCCTCAAACAGGGGCGCGAGCAGTACTTC. Protein: CASSLKQGREQYF.

The rearrangement uses TRBV5-8 and TRBJ1-4, with a tentative D call TRBD1 (5 bases). V was clipped by 3 bases and J by 8 bases, with 11 bases between them. This CDR3 is built from 13 residues. Germline V CDR1 and CDR2: SGHTS, YDEGEE. CDR3 region: CASSSGFEEKLFF. Written as DNA, the CDR3 is TGTGCCAGCAGCTCAGGGTTTGAGGAAAAACTGTTTTTT. Full variable domain (remainder filled in from reference TRBV5-8 and TRBJ1-4): EAGVTQSPTHLIKTRGQQATLRCSPISGHTSVYWYQQALGLGLQFLLWYDEGEERNRGNFPPRFSGRQFPNYSSELNVNALELEDSALYLCASSSGFEEKLFFGSGTQLSVL.

The V gene is TRBV27, the J gene TRBJ1-1; D is undetermined. The CDR3 runs 13 residues. With 6 bases removed from V and 8 bases from J, the gap between germline ends came to 16 bases. Germline loops: CDR1 MNHEY, CDR2 SMNVEV (reference sequence). The CDR3 DNA is TGTGCCAGCAGCAAAACCGACTCTTACGAAGCTTTCTTT. This translates into CASSKTDSYEAFF.

The CDR3 DNA is TGTGCCAGCAGTCAACAGGGGTGGGGGAATCAGCCCCAGCATTTT. It specifies CASSQQGWGNQPQHF. The chain carries TRBV2 and TRBJ1-5; 7 nucleotides match TRBD1. Germline CDR1 is SNHLY and CDR2 is FYNNEI. The CDR3 consists of 15 residues. V gave up 5 bases and J gave up 4 bases; unmatched junction bases: 8.